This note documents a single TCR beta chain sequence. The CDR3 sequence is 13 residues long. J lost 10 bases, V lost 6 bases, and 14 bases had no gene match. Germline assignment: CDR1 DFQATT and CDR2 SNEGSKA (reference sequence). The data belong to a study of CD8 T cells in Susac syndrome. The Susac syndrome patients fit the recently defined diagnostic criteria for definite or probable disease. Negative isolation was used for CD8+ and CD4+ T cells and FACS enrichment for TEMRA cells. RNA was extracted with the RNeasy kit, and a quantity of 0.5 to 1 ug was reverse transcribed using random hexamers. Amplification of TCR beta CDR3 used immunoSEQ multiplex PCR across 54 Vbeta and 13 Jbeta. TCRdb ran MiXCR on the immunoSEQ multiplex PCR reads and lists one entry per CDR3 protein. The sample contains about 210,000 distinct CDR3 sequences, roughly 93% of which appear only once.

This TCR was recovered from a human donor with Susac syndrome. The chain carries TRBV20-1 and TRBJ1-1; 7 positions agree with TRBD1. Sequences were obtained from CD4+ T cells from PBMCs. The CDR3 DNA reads TGCAGTGCCCGGACAGGAATAATCGAGGGAGCTTTCTTT. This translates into CSARTGIIEGAFF.